This TCR beta chain was documented in a study of Ad26.COV2.S vaccination and SARS-CoV-2 variants. Study background: Intramuscularly, Ad26.COV2.S was given either once or twice, 56 days apart. Study-wide points: Following vaccination, spike-specific CD8+ and CD4+ T cell responses reportedly exhibited substantial breadth. Spike-specific TCR breadth was greater after Ad26.COV2.S than placebo.

Germline assignment: CDR1 SGHVS and CDR2 FNYEAQ. CDR3 length: 15 residues. The V and J ends lost 6 bases and 3 bases, in that order; junction bases with no gene match: 7. As concerns this clone: Its cognate antigen is unknown.

Produced via immunoSEQ multiplex PCR; TCRdb's table is partial and in-frame only. The top ten clones hold around 5.5% of a sample with 300,000 to 400,000 clones, 90% of them seen once. The sample's treatment: some 20 received Ad26.COV2.S at low or high dose, single or two shots; roughly five received placebo; per-sample allocation not given. Material that was analyzed had been drawn on day 63 after the first vaccine or placebo injection. This chain joins TRBV7-6 and TRBJ2-7, with 11 nucleotides matching TRBD2. The receptor was derived from a person aged 18-65 years who received the Ad26.COV2.S COVID-19 vaccine or a placebo. Source: peripheral blood, taken in a trial of Ad26.COV2.S vaccine versus placebo. CDR3 nucleotides: TGTGCCAGCAGTCCGACTAGCGGGACGTTCTACGAGCAGTACGTC. Translating it yields CASSPTSGTFYEQYV.